Listed below are T cell receptor beta chains from one sample, sequenced in a study of blood T cells in healthy people across ages. TCRdb re-analysed the 5' RACE reads in MiXCR, keeping a single row per CDR3 protein. This sample has hundreds of thousands of distinct CDR3 sequences, with around 20% found just once. Material: blood. Source of these receptors: a man aged 70-80 years in good health. Both conserved end residues are part of each CDR3. The order of the fields is CDR3 length, V gene, D gene, clone size, J gene, CDR3 protein, CDR3 DNA. D genes are given only for firm matches. Clone size, where shown, is once, few, many, or a class for clones that have expanded.

cdr3_length: 13
v_call: TRBV27
d_call: TRBD1
clone_size: many
j_call: TRBJ2-7
cdr3_aa: CASSPGQLYEQYF
cdr3_nt: TGTGCCAGCAGTCCGGGACAGCTCTACGAGCAGTACTTC

cdr3_length: 17
v_call: TRBV18
d_call: NA
clone_size: NA
j_call: TRBJ2-6
cdr3_aa: CATSPGTLASGANVLTF
cdr3_nt: TGTGCCACCTCTCCCGGGACGCTTGCCTCTGGGGCCAACGTCCTGACTTTC

cdr3_length: 14
v_call: TRBV3-1
d_call: NA
clone_size: NA
j_call: TRBJ1-1
cdr3_aa: CASTPGRLNTEAFF
cdr3_nt: TGTGCCAGCACACCAGGTCGCCTGAACACTGAAGCTTTCTTT

cdr3_length: 14
v_call: TRBV29-1
d_call: NA
clone_size: once
j_call: TRBJ1-2
cdr3_aa: CSVEDVQGYSGYTF
cdr3_nt: TGCAGCGTTGAAGATGTTCAGGGGTATAGTGGCTACACCTTC

cdr3_length: 14
v_call: TRBV20-1
d_call: NA
clone_size: many
j_call: TRBJ1-4
cdr3_aa: CSAHPLATNEKLFF
cdr3_nt: TGCAGTGCTCACCCCCTAGCAACTAATGAAAAACTGTTTTTT

cdr3_length: 13
v_call: TRBV7-9
d_call: NA
clone_size: NA
j_call: TRBJ2-3
cdr3_aa: CASSNGAGNTQYF
cdr3_nt: TGTGCCAGCAGCAACGGAGCTGGGAATACGCAGTATTTT

cdr3_length: 14
v_call: TRBV28
d_call: TRBD1
clone_size: few
j_call: TRBJ2-5
cdr3_aa: CASSPVIGTGRRFF
cdr3_nt: TGTGCCAGCAGCCCCGTGATTGGGACAGGGCGTCGATTCTTC

cdr3_length: 13
v_call: TRBV2
d_call: NA
clone_size: many
j_call: TRBJ2-3
cdr3_aa: CASLGVGTDTQYF
cdr3_nt: TGTGCCAGCCTCGGAGTGGGCACAGATACGCAGTATTTT

cdr3_length: 16
v_call: TRBV6-1
d_call: TRBD1
clone_size: few
j_call: TRBJ2-1
cdr3_aa: CASSVRQGSSYNEQFF
cdr3_nt: TGTGCCAGCAGCGTCCGACAGGGCAGCTCCTACAATGAGCAGTTCTTC

cdr3_length: 17
v_call: TRBV5-1
d_call: TRBD1
clone_size: NA
j_call: TRBJ2-1
cdr3_aa: CASSWTPGQGVDNEQFF
cdr3_nt: TGCGCCAGCAGCTGGACACCGGGACAGGGGGTCGACAATGAGCAGTTCTTC

cdr3_length: 15
v_call: TRBV27
d_call: TRBD2
clone_size: few
j_call: TRBJ2-7
cdr3_aa: CASSFGLAGDYEQYF
cdr3_nt: TGTGCCAGCAGTTTCGGTCTAGCGGGAGACTACGAGCAGTACTTC

cdr3_length: 18
v_call: TRBV29-1
d_call: TRBD2
clone_size: few
j_call: TRBJ2-5
cdr3_aa: CSVDRGDGTSGSRETQYF
cdr3_nt: TGCAGCGTAGACAGGGGCGACGGGACTAGCGGGAGTCGTGAGACCCAGTACTTC

cdr3_length: 12
v_call: TRBV29-1
d_call: NA
clone_size: many
j_call: TRBJ1-1
cdr3_aa: CSVEDPGTEAFF
cdr3_nt: TGCAGCGTTGAAGATCCCGGCACTGAAGCTTTCTTT

cdr3_length: 16
v_call: TRBV20-1
d_call: NA
clone_size: NA
j_call: TRBJ2-1
cdr3_aa: CSARDRRQRSYNEQFF
cdr3_nt: TGCAGTGCTAGAGATCGCAGGCAGAGGTCCTACAATGAGCAGTTCTTC

cdr3_length: 14
v_call: TRBV12-3/TRBV12-4
d_call: NA
clone_size: NA
j_call: TRBJ1-1
cdr3_aa: CASSPAQLNTEAFF
cdr3_nt: TGTGCCAGCAGCCCAGCTCAGTTGAACACTGAAGCTTTCTTT

cdr3_length: 14
v_call: TRBV20-1
d_call: TRBD2
clone_size: NA
j_call: TRBJ2-1
cdr3_aa: CSAMVQRGSNEQFF
cdr3_nt: TGCAGTGCTATGGTCCAGCGGGGTTCCAATGAGCAGTTCTTC

cdr3_length: 13
v_call: TRBV24-1
d_call: NA
clone_size: few
j_call: TRBJ1-2
cdr3_aa: CATSPGQNYGYTF
cdr3_nt: TGTGCCACCAGCCCCGGACAGAACTATGGCTACACCTTC

cdr3_length: 17
v_call: TRBV28
d_call: TRBD2
clone_size: NA
j_call: TRBJ2-3
cdr3_aa: CASSLTIFAGGSDTQYF
cdr3_nt: TGTGCCAGCAGTTTAACCATCTTTGCGGGAGGATCAGATACGCAGTATTTT

cdr3_length: 18
v_call: TRBV7-9
d_call: NA
clone_size: NA
j_call: TRBJ2-6
cdr3_aa: CASSLVPRQFTGANVLTF
cdr3_nt: TGTGCCAGCAGCTTAGTCCCCCGACAGTTTACTGGGGCCAACGTCCTGACTTTC

cdr3_length: 13
v_call: TRBV7-2
d_call: NA
clone_size: NA
j_call: TRBJ2-5
cdr3_aa: CASRAGRTETQYF
cdr3_nt: TGTGCCAGCAGGGCCGGGAGAACGGAGACCCAGTACTTC

cdr3_length: 12
v_call: TRBV4-1
d_call: NA
clone_size: NA
j_call: TRBJ2-2
cdr3_aa: CASSQNIGELFF
cdr3_nt: TGCGCCAGCAGCCAAAATATTGGGGAGCTGTTTTTT

cdr3_length: 16
v_call: TRBV5-5
d_call: TRBD2
clone_size: many
j_call: TRBJ2-3
cdr3_aa: CASSNRLAGSTDTQYF
cdr3_nt: TGTGCCAGCAGCAACAGACTAGCGGGCAGCACAGATACGCAGTATTTT

cdr3_length: 14
v_call: TRBV7-2
d_call: NA
clone_size: NA
j_call: TRBJ2-3
cdr3_aa: CASSSGLAQDTQYF
cdr3_nt: TGTGCCAGCAGCTCCGGACTGGCCCAGGATACGCAGTATTTT